The 14 T cell receptor beta chains reported below all come from one sample, sequenced in a study of blood T cells in healthy people across ages. A sample-barcoded 5' primer and a J-beta primer mix were used in a second PCR of about 7 to 12 cycles. TCRdb reprocessed the 5' RACE reads via MiXCR and lists one record per CDR3 protein. The sample holds fewer than 900,000 distinct CDR3 sequences, around 34% seen once. Sequences were obtained from blood. The source is a young man in good health.

The rearrangement uses TRBV2 and TRBJ1-1; 10 positions match TRBD1. This CDR3 comprises 14 residues. The germline V gene encodes CDR1 SNHLY and CDR2 FYNNEI. V shed 8 bases and J 5 bases; nucleotides not matched to a gene: 8. As DNA, the CDR3 is TGTGCCAGCGGGGGGACAGGGGATAGGACTGAAGCTTTCTTT. Translating it yields CASGGTGDRTEAFF.

This clonotype was seen only once. The rearrangement links TRBV20-1 to TRBJ2-2; 9 nucleotides line up with TRBD2. This CDR3 is built from 15 residues. Germline V gene lookup returns CDR1 DFQATT and CDR2 SNEGSKA (reference sequence). Unmatched junction bases numbered 10, after V lost 3 bases and J lost 8 bases. CDR3 residues: CSASRQRGDLGELFF. Written as DNA, the CDR3 is TGCAGTGCTAGTAGACAGCGGGGGGATTTGGGGGAGCTGTTTTTT.

The chain combines TRBV6-1 with TRBJ1-6; the D gene is possibly TRBD1 (6 bases). Looked up from germline, CDR1 is MNHNS and CDR2 is SASEGT. This CDR3 spans 17 amino acids. Trimming removed 5 bases at V and 3 bases at J, with 17 bases between. For the CDR3, the DNA is TGTGCCAGCAGTCTGGGGGCAGTTGTCGACTATAATTCACCCCTCCACTTT. Translating it yields CASSLGAVVDYNSPLHF.

This clonotype was seen repeatedly, ten times or more. The V and J genes are TRBV20-1 and TRBJ2-3; 12 bases fit TRBD2. Germline V gene data show CDR1 as DFQATT and CDR2 as SNEGSKA (reference sequence). The CDR3 loop spans 15 amino acids. Unmatched junction bases numbered 4, after V lost 5 bases and J lost 1 base. CDR3 loop: CSAPGLAGRTDTQYF. The CDR3 DNA is TGCAGTGCTCCCGGACTAGCGGGGCGCACAGATACGCAGTATTTT.

The chain is built from TRBV5-1 and TRBJ1-1; a weak D match, TRBD1 (6 bases). Germline loops: CDR1 SGHRS, CDR2 YFSETQ. The CDR3 sequence is 16 residues long. V was shortened by 4 bases and J by 8 bases, with 24 bases between the two germline ends. CDR3 in amino acids: CASSLGQGSRGVEAFF. The CDR3 region has the DNA TGCGCCAGCAGCCTAGGACAAGGGTCGAGGGGGGTCGAAGCTTTCTTT.

This clonotype has more than one count but fewer than ten. The V call is TRBV20-1, the J call TRBJ1-4; a weak D match, TRBD1 (5 bases). The CDR3 length is 13 residues. Trimming took 2 bases from V and 5 from J, leaving 9 bases between them. The germline V gene encodes CDR1 DFQATT and CDR2 SNEGSKA (reference sequence). The CDR3 region is CSARKAGNEKLFF. The CDR3 nucleotides are TGCAGTGCTAGAAAGGCAGGGAATGAAAAACTGTTTTTT.

This clonotype occurred many times. The gene calls are TRBV6-5 and TRBJ1-2; D gene ambiguous. The CDR3 is 12 amino acids. Trimming pared 8 bases from V and 4 bases from J, leaving 11 bases between. Germline CDR1 reads MNHEY; CDR2 reads SVGAGI. CDR3 in amino acids: CASGTETYGYTF. The DNA of the CDR3 is TGTGCCAGCGGAACAGAAACCTATGGCTACACCTTC.

Regarding this clonotype: A much larger clone is a single base away; this may be a read error. The chain couples TRBV2 to TRBJ2-1; D not resolved. This CDR3 comprises 10 residues. From germline, CDR1 is SNHLY and CDR2 FYNNEI. V lost 11 bases, J lost 4 bases, and 6 bases lay in between. The CDR3 is CAGKYNEQFF. The CDR3 DNA reads as TGTGCCGGCAAGTACAATGAGCAGTTCTTC.

The chain is built from TRBV20-1 and TRBJ1-1; TRBD1 matches 7 bases. From germline, CDR1 is DFQATT and CDR2 SNEGSKA (reference sequence). V trimming: 2 bases; J trimming: 0 bases; junction bases outside the gene matches: 3. This CDR3 comprises 14 residues. CDR3 nucleotides: TGCAGTGCTAGACTAGGGGGCGTGAACACTGAAGCTTTCTTT. Translated, it gives CSARLGGVNTEAFF.

To note about this clonotype: Since a much larger clone is just one base distant, this may be a read error. The rearrangement uses TRBV29-1 and TRBJ2-4, with 14 bases fitting TRBD2. The DNA end is more similar to TRBJ2-5, so the J call may be wrong. The CDR3 has 15 amino acids. Germline loops: CDR1 SQVTM, CDR2 ANQGSEA. The CDR3 spells CSAEEGTSGGETQYF. The CDR3 DNA reads as TGCAGCGCTGAAGAGGGGACTAGCGGGGGTGAGACCCAGTACTTC.

J is TRBJ1-1 and V is TRBV7-2; TRBD1 matches 9 bases. J lost 6 bases, V lost 0 bases, and 5 bases had no gene match. CDR1 SGHTA and CDR2 FQGNSA come from the germline V gene. This CDR3 spans 15 amino acids. The CDR3 loop reads CASSLASGQGAEAFF. CDR3 sequence (DNA): TGTGCCAGCAGCTTAGCCTCGGGACAGGGCGCTGAAGCTTTCTTT.

The chain has TRBV7-2 and TRBJ2-7; D not resolved. The V end was cut by 4 bases, the J end by 1 base, with 8 bases between. This CDR3 is built from 13 residues. Per the germline V gene, CDR1 is SGHTA and CDR2 is FQGNSA. The CDR3 reads CASSSSRSYEQYF. The CDR3, as DNA: TGTGCCAGCAGCTCAAGTCGTTCCTACGAGCAGTACTTC.

V and J are TRBV7-3 and TRBJ1-1; 7 nucleotides align to TRBD1. CDR1 is SGHTA and CDR2 is FQGTGA in the germline V gene. V dropped 1 base and J dropped 5; count of bases not matched to a gene: 10. The CDR3 contains 16 residues. CDR3 protein: CASSLMPGGLGTEAFF. In DNA form, the CDR3 reads TGTGCCAGCAGCTTAATGCCAGGGGGATTAGGGACTGAAGCTTTCTTT.

The V gene is TRBV29-1, the J gene TRBJ2-1; D call uncertain. Germline V gives CDR1 SQVTM, CDR2 ANQGSEA. The CDR3 spans 14 residues. Trimming took off 6 bases at V and 3 bases at J, with 15 bases between the two ends. The CDR3, as DNA: TGCAGCGTCCTCCCGTTGGCCTTCTACAATGAGCAGTTCTTC. Translation gives CSVLPLAFYNEQFF.